This T cell receptor (beta chain) was found in a study of vaccination effects on CD4 cells after COVID-19. Turning to the study itself: As their vaccination, participants received two doses of either BNT162b2 or mRNA-1273. Study results and caveats: The authors studied few convalescent patients and collected no early post-infection timepoints.

A remark on this clone: Its antigen is unidentified.

Before sequencing, viral peptide pools were used by the ViraFEST assay to expand antigen-specific CD4+ T cells. Following culture for about ten days, CD4+ T cells were isolated. Among the vaccine recipients, none had a prior SARS-CoV-2 infection, and nucleocapsid antibodies were negative. Each well held 2 million to 2.5 million PBMC cultured with around 10 ug/ml peptides and 8 to 10 IU/ml IL-2. Cultures received IL-2 medium that replaced half the medium on days 3 and 7. Some clones are missing from TCRdb's copy, which holds only in-frame ones; the method was immunoSEQ multiplex PCR. The sample includes about 63,000 clones, over 70% of them seen just once. Per germline, CDR1 SEHNR and CDR2 FQNEAQ (reference sequence). V was shortened by 8 bases and J by 5 bases, with 28 bases between the two germline ends. The CDR3 is 18 residues long.

Sample: CD4+ T cells from PBMCs cultured with HCoV-OC43 spike peptides, taken before COVID-19 vaccination. Subset specified: HCoV-OC43 spike overlapping peptide pool stimulation. The chain recombines TRBV7-9 with TRBJ2-1; D is possibly TRBD1 (6 bases). The source is a human donor who received a COVID-19 vaccine. CDR3 in DNA: TGTGCCAGCGGACGCTCCAATAGGTCGCCTGGGGACAACAATGAGCAGTTCTTC. Amino acids: CASGRSNRSPGDNNEQFF.